This T cell receptor beta chain was sequenced during a study of shared clonotypes between healthy human individuals. Among the donors, all were Caucasian adults who lived in Nashville, Tennessee. The data were produced by immunoSEQ multiplex PCR, yet TCRdb's version contains in-frame clones alone and is incomplete. The table shows about 2.4 million clones, with around 94% occurring only once. The CDR3 runs 17 residues. V was pared by 0 bases and J by 1 base, with 14 bases between. CDR1 is SGHAT and CDR2 is FQNNGV in the germline V gene. This receptor was identified in a man aged 18 to 35 in good health. Sequenced input: naive CD4+ T cells sorted from blood. As to subset: CD45RA+ positively selected. J is TRBJ2-3 and V is TRBV11-2; maybe TRBD2 (5 bases). The CDR3: CASSLDLRSGRTDTQYF. DNA for the CDR3: TGTGCCAGCAGCTTAGATTTGAGGAGCGGTCGCACAGATACGCAGTATTTT.